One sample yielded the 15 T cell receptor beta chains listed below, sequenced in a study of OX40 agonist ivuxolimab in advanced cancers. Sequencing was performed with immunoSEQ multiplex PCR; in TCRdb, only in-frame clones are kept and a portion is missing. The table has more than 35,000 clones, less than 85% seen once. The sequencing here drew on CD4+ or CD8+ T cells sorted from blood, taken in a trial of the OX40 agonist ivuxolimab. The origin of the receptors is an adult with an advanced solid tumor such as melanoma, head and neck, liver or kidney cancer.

The CDR3 here is CASKLAGGSTEAFF. CDR3 sequence (DNA): TGTGCCAGCAAGCTTGCGGGCGGGAGCACTGAAGCTTTCTTT. The chain links TRBV5-4 to TRBJ1-1; no reliable D call. The CDR3 has 14 residues. Germline V gene data show CDR1 as SGHNT and CDR2 as YYREEE (reference sequence). Trimming took 6 bases from V and 4 from J, leaving 16 bases between them.

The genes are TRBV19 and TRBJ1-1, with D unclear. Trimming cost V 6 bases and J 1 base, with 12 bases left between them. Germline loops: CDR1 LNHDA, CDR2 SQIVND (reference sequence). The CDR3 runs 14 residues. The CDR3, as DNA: TGTGCCAGTAGCGAAGAAGACGGGAACACTGAAGCTTTCTTT. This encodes CASSEEDGNTEAFF.

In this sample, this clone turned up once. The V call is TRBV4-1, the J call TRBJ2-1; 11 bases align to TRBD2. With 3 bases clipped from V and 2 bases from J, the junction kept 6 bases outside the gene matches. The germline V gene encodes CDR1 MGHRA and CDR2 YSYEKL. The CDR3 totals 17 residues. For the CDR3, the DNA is TGCGCCAGCAGCCAGGGGCTAGCGGGAGGAACCTACAATGAGCAGTTCTTC. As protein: CASSQGLAGGTYNEQFF.

In DNA, the CDR3 is TGTGCCAGCAGCTACCGGACGGCTAATCAGCCCCAGCATTTT. This gives the protein CASSYRTANQPQHF. The chain joins TRBV5-8 to TRBJ1-5, with D unresolved. V was cut by 3 bases and J by 4 bases, with 11 bases left in between. The germline V gene has CDR1 SGHTS and CDR2 YDEGEE. The CDR3 runs 14 residues.

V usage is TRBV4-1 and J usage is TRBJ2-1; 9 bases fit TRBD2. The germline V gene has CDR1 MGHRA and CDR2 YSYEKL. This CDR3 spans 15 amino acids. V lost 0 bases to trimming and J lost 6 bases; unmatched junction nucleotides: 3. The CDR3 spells CASSQERGGLNEQFF. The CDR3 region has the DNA TGCGCCAGCAGCCAAGAGCGGGGGGGTCTCAATGAGCAGTTCTTC.

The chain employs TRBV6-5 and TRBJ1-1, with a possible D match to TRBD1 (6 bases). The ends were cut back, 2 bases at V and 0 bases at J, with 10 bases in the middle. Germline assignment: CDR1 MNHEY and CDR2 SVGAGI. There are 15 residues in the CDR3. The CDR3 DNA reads TGTGCCAGCAGTTACCGCCAGGGGATGAACACTGAAGCTTTCTTT. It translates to CASSYRQGMNTEAFF.

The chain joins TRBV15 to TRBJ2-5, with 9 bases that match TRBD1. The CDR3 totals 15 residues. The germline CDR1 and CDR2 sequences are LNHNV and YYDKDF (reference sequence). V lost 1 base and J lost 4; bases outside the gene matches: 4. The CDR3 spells CATSRGGQGGETQYF. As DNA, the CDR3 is TGTGCCACCAGCAGAGGGGGACAGGGCGGAGAGACCCAGTACTTC.

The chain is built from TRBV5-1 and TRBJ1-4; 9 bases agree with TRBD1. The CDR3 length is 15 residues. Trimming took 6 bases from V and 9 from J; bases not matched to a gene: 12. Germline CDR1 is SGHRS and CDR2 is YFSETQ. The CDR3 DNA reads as TGCGCCAGCACCAAATGGGGGACAGGGCACAAAAAACTGTTTTTT. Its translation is CASTKWGTGHKKLFF.

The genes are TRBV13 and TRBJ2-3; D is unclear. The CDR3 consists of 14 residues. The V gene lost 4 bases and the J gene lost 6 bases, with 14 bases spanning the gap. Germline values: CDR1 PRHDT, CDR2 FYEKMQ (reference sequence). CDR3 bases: TGTGCCAGCAGCTCCGGGCCCTCATCGGATACGCAGTATTTT. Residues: CASSSGPSSDTQYF.

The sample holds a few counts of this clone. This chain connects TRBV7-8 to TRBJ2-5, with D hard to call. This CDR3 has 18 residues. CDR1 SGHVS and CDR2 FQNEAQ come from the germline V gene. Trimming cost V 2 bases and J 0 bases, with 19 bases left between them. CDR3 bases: TGTGCCAGCAGCTTACGGCAGAACGTTCTCCAAAACCAAGAGACCCAGTACTTC. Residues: CASSLRQNVLQNQETQYF.

As DNA, the CDR3 is TGTGCCAGCAGCTTAGGGGGGGAGGTGGCAAATCAGCCCCAGCATTTT. Protein product: CASSLGGEVANQPQHF. The chain joins TRBV11-2 to TRBJ1-5, with a tentative D call TRBD1 (5 bases). The CDR3 is made up of 16 amino acids. Germline loops: CDR1 SGHAT, CDR2 FQNNGV. Trimming took off 1 base at V and 4 bases at J, with 14 bases between the two ends. The complete variable domain, with remaining parts taken from reference TRBV11-2 and TRBJ1-5, reads EAGVAQSPRYKIIEKRQSVAFWCNPISGHATLYWYQQILGQGPKLLIQFQNNGVVDDSQLPKDRFSAERLKGVDSTLKIQPAKLEDSAVYLCASSLGGEVANQPQHFGDGTRLSIL.

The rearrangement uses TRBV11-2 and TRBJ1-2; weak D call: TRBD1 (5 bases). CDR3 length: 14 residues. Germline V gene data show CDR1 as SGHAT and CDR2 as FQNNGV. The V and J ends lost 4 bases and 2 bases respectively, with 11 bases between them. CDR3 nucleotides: TGTGCCAGCAGCTGGGGGGGGTCCAACTATGGCTACACCTTC. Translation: CASSWGGSNYGYTF.

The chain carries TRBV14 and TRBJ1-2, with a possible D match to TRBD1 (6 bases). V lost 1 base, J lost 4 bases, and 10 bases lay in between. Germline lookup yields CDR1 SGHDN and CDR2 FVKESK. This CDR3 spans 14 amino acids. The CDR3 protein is CASSQAPGAYGYTF. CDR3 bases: TGTGCCAGCAGCCAAGCCCCAGGGGCCTATGGCTACACCTTC.

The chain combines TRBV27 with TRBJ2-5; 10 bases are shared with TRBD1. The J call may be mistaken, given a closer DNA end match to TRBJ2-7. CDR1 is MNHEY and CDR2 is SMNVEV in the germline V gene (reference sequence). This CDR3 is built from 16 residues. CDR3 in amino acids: CASSFSPGTGVYEQYF. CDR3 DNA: TGTGCCAGCAGTTTCTCACCCGGGACAGGGGTCTACGAGCAGTACTTC.

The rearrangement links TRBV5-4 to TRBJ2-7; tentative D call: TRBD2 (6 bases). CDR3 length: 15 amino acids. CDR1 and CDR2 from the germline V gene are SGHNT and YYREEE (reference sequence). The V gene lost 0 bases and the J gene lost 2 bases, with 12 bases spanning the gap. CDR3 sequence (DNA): TGTGCCAGCAGCTTGGCCGGAGGGAGTGCCTACGAGCAGTACTTC. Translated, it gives CASSLAGGSAYEQYF.